This T cell receptor beta chain was profiled in a study of T cells in Graves' hyperthyroidism and ophthalmopathy. RNA transcripts yielded amplified TCR beta CDR3 regions. Carried out on the TCR CDR3, a first-round RT-PCR used the HTBI primer set. TCRdb reanalysed the multiplex PCR reads using MiXCR and keeps one entry per CDR3 protein. This table has under 400,000 distinct CDR3 sequences, around 20% appearing once. A 10 ml volume of fresh peripheral blood provided the PBMCs. Per the germline V gene, CDR1 is MGHRA and CDR2 is YSYEKL. The CDR3 loop spans 18 amino acids. Unmatched junction bases numbered 15, after V lost 4 bases and J lost 8 bases. This clonotype was recorded at least ten times.

The genes are TRBV4-1 and TRBJ2-2; 11 bases fit TRBD2. Sequences were obtained from blood. The sequence derives from a woman aged 45-59 years with Graves' hyperthyroidism. This CDR3 is CASSPGTRTSGRSGELFF. For the CDR3, the DNA is TGCGCCAGCAGCCCGGGAACTAGGACTAGCGGGCGGAGTGGGGAGCTGTTTTTT.